This TCR beta chain was sequenced during a study of cytomegalovirus exposure and HLA in healthy donors. CMV serostatus data were not documented for this donor. Both 60 Vbeta primers and 13 Jbeta primers went into the PCR. Here immunoSEQ multiplex PCR was the method, and the copy in TCRdb shows in-frame clones only, minus some. This sample has about 130,000 clones, with around 73% found just once. The V gene's germline CDR1 is SGHTA and CDR2 FQGNSA. V was trimmed by 5 bases and J by 4 bases, leaving 12 bases between them. The CDR3 runs to 14 residues. The sequence was obtained from a human donor in good health. The rearrangement joins TRBV7-2 to TRBJ1-3; D perhaps matches TRBD1 (6 bases). Source material: PBMCs. The CDR3, as DNA: TGTGCCAGCAGCCCCCGGACAGTAGGAAACACCATATATTTT. This sequence encodes CASSPRTVGNTIYF. The complete variable domain, with remaining parts taken from reference TRBV7-2 and TRBJ1-3, reads GAGVSQSPSNKVTEKGKDVELRCDPISGHTALYWYRQSLGQGLEFLIYFQGNSAPDKSGLPSDRFSAERTGGSVSTLTIQRTQQEDSAVYLCASSPRTVGNTIYFGEGSWLTVV.